Below, 29 T cell receptor beta chains from the same sample are listed, as sequenced in a study of human versus mouse CDR3 diversity and MHC coevolution (dated by TCRdb to between 2016 and 2019). The method was the immunoSEQ multiplex PCR assay. Entries here come from immuneACCESS through TCRdb and include only in-frame sequences with V and J called. Some clones fail to appear in such tables; in the studies checked, an unresolved V gene covers under half of the shortfall, and the cause of the remainder is unknown. For this sample the table gives over 60,000 clones, of which 92% were detected only once. Roughly 0.15% of the sample is in the top ten clones. Sequencing was done on a sample of naive CD4+ T cells from blood. In light of the paper, this sample's cell subset or site label describes: CD45RO-negative CD62L-positive naive CD4 T cells. These receptors were collected from a person aged 30-69 years in good health.

This chain joins TRBV18 and TRBJ2-4, with a tentative D call TRBD1 (5 bases). Looked up from germline, CDR1 is KGHSH and CDR2 is LQKENI. The CDR3 runs 13 residues. V was clipped by 2 bases and J by 6 bases, with 8 bases between them. CDR3 amino acids: CASSPGDRNIQYF. Here the CDR3 DNA reads TGTGCCAGCTCACCAGGAGACAGAAACATTCAGTACTTC.

J is TRBJ2-3 and V is TRBV7-7; TRBD2 agrees at 10 bases. The CDR3 sequence is 16 residues long. With 5 bases clipped from V and 3 bases from J, the junction kept 8 bases outside the gene matches. CDR1 is SSHAT and CDR2 is FNYEAQ in the germline V gene (reference sequence). The CDR3 sequence: CASSQGAGGQTDTQYF. CDR3 nucleotide sequence: TGTGCCAGCAGCCAGGGAGCGGGAGGGCAGACAGATACGCAGTATTTT.

The rearrangement uses TRBV28 and TRBJ2-1, with 7 nucleotides matching TRBD2. There are 12 residues in the CDR3. J was trimmed by 3 bases and V by 8 bases; bases with no gene match: 1. The germline V gene encodes CDR1 MDHEN and CDR2 SYDVKM. The CDR3 nucleotides read TGTGCCAGCGGGGACTACTACAATGAGCAGTTCTTC. It yields the protein CASGDYYNEQFF.

This clone was seen just once. This sequence joins TRBV2 and TRBJ2-5; weak D call: TRBD1 (5 bases). Looked up from germline, CDR1 is SNHLY and CDR2 is FYNNEI. V lost 7 bases, J lost 4 bases, and 13 bases lay in between. This CDR3 is 13 amino acids long. The CDR3 DNA is TGTGCCAGCAAAAAGGATGGGGCAGAGACCCAGTACTTC. Translation gives CASKKDGAETQYF. The variable domain in full, completed from reference TRBV2 and TRBJ2-5, reads EPEVTQTPSHQVTQMGQEVILRCVPISNHLYFYWYRQILGQKVEFLVSFYNNEISEKSEIFDDQFSVERPDGSNFTLKIRSTKLEDSAMYFCASKKDGAETQYFGPGTRLLVL.

This clone was recorded once. The chain links TRBV5-1 to TRBJ1-1; D may be TRBD1 (6 bases). The CDR3 has 13 amino acids. Trimming pared 3 bases from V and 2 bases from J, leaving 8 bases between. CDR1 and CDR2 from the germline V gene are SGHRS and YFSETQ. Here the CDR3 DNA reads TGCGCCAGCAGCTGGGACACAAACACTGAAGCTTTCTTT. Translation gives CASSWDTNTEAFF.

This clone was seen a single time. J is TRBJ2-6 and V is TRBV5-1, with a weak D call TRBD1 (6 bases). This CDR3 is 14 amino acids long. Germline lookup yields CDR1 SGHRS and CDR2 YFSETQ. V shed 5 bases and J shed 2 bases, with 8 bases lying between them. The CDR3 region is CASRGGPGANVLTF. Here the CDR3 DNA reads TGCGCCAGCAGAGGGGGACCTGGGGCCAACGTCCTGACTTTC.

The CDR3 reads CASSRVSSTDTQYF. As DNA, the CDR3 is TGTGCCAGCAGTCGAGTTTCAAGCACAGATACGCAGTATTTT. The chain recombines TRBV6-5 with TRBJ2-3; D gene unclear. The CDR3 contains 14 residues. Trimming took 5 bases from V and 0 from J, leaving 9 bases between them. CDR1 and CDR2 from the germline V gene are MNHEY and SVGAGI.

This chain uses TRBV19 with TRBJ1-2; weak D call: TRBD1 (5 bases). V was shortened by 4 bases and J by 5 bases, with 8 bases between the two germline ends. CDR3 length: 12 amino acids. Germline loops: CDR1 LNHDA, CDR2 SQIVND (reference sequence). The chain's CDR3 is CASSTQGYGYTF. The DNA of the CDR3 is TGTGCCAGTAGTACGCAGGGTTATGGCTACACCTTC.

This sequence joins TRBV10-3 and TRBJ1-1; possibly TRBD1 for D (6 bases). The germline CDR1 and CDR2 sequences are ENHRY and SYGVKD. The CDR3 has 15 amino acids. V lost 6 bases to trimming and J lost 3 bases, with 17 bases between them. The chain's CDR3 is CAISHREIVDTEAFF. CDR3 coding DNA: TGTGCCATCAGCCACAGGGAGATAGTCGACACTGAAGCTTTCTTT.

This chain links TRBV6-8 with TRBJ1-4; no clear D gene. This CDR3 has 14 residues. Trimming stripped 5 bases from V and 0 bases from J, with 7 bases between. Germline assignment: CDR1 MNHGY and CDR2 SAAAGT. Written as DNA, the CDR3 is TGTGCCAGCAGTCGAGAGGCAACTAATGAAAAACTGTTTTTT. Translated, it gives CASSREATNEKLFF.

In its sample, this clone was seen a few times. This rearrangement joins TRBV10-2 to TRBJ1-3; 7 bases match TRBD1. With V trimmed by 3 bases and J by 1 base, 0 bases remained unmatched. This CDR3 comprises 14 residues. The germline CDR1 and CDR2 sequences are WSHSY and SAAADI. CDR3 in DNA: TGCGCCAGCAGTGAACAGGGGTCTGGAAACACCATATATTTT. It yields the protein CASSEQGSGNTIYF.

This clone was seen a single time. Distinct nucleotide sequences in the sample also encode this CDR3. The chain links TRBV5-1 to TRBJ1-4; 10 nucleotides match TRBD1. Germline-derived CDR1 and CDR2 are SGHRS and YFSETQ. The CDR3 is 14 residues long. The J segment lost 6 bases and the V segment lost 2 bases, leaving 1 base of the junction unmatched. The CDR3 DNA follows: TGCGCCAGCAGCTTCGGGACAGGGGATGAAAAACTGTTTTTT. Its protein is CASSFGTGDEKLFF.

The rearrangement links TRBV28 to TRBJ1-6; TRBD1 matches 7 bases. Germline assignment: CDR1 MDHEN and CDR2 SYDVKM. This CDR3 region has 14 residues. V was pared by 5 bases and J by 8 bases, with 6 bases of the junction left unmatched. DNA of the CDR3: TGTGCCAGCAGTCGGGACAGTAGCTATTCACCCCTCCACTTT. It codes for CASSRDSSYSPLHF.

The chain uses TRBV14 and TRBJ2-7, with D unclear. Germline CDR1 and CDR2: SGHDN and FVKESK. V gave up 1 base and J gave up 8 bases, with 6 bases separating them. The CDR3 length is 11 residues. This chain's CDR3 is CASSQGQQQYF. The CDR3 nucleotides are TGTGCCAGCAGCCAAGGGCAACAGCAGTACTTC. Looking up the rest from reference TRBV14 and TRBJ2-7 gives the full variable domain: EAGVTQFPSHSVIEKGQTVTLRCDPISGHDNLYWYRRVMGKEIKFLLHFVKESKQDESGMPNNRFLAERTGGTYSTLKVQPAELEDSGVYFCASSQGQQQYFGPGTRLTVT.

The chain employs TRBV29-1 and TRBJ1-5, with D possibly TRBD1 on 5 matching bases. Germline CDR1 reads SQVTM; CDR2 reads ANQGSEA. The CDR3 extends over 12 amino acids. The CDR3 region is CSARGAGEPQHF. Here the CDR3 DNA reads TGCAGTGCCCGCGGGGCCGGGGAGCCCCAGCATTTT. Drawing the rest from reference TRBV29-1 and TRBJ1-5, the complete variable domain is SAVISQKPSRDICQRGTSLTIQCQVDSQVTMMFWYRQQPGQSLTLIATANQGSEATYESGFVIDKFPISRPNLTFSTLTVSNMSPEDSSIYLCSARGAGEPQHFGDGTRLSIL.

The chain couples TRBV6-5 to TRBJ1-5; TRBD1 is a possible D gene (6 bases). Trimming stripped 5 bases from V and 0 bases from J, with 11 bases between. This CDR3 spans 15 amino acids. Germline V gives CDR1 MNHEY, CDR2 SVGAGI. The CDR3 here is CASSTRTDSNQPQHF. For the CDR3, the DNA is TGTGCCAGCAGTACCCGGACAGATAGCAATCAGCCCCAGCATTTT.

This clone was recorded only once. This chain connects TRBV7-2 to TRBJ1-1, with D possibly TRBD1 on 5 matching bases. The CDR3 spans 15 residues. Deletions cut 0 bases from V and 4 bases from J, with 12 bases between. CDR1 SGHTA and CDR2 FQGNSA come from the germline V gene. The CDR3 coding sequence is TGTGCCAGCAGCTTAGCGGGGCGCCTTGGCACTGAAGCTTTCTTT. Translated: CASSLAGRLGTEAFF. The full variable domain, in which reference TRBV7-2 and TRBJ1-1 provide the parts outside the CDR3, is GAGVSQSPSNKVTEKGKDVELRCDPISGHTALYWYRQSLGQGLEFLIYFQGNSAPDKSGLPSDRFSAERTGGSVSTLTIQRTQQEDSAVYLCASSLAGRLGTEAFFGQGTRLTVV.

J is TRBJ2-7 and V is TRBV5-6, with 7 bases that match TRBD1. The CDR3 contains 14 residues. Germline CDR1 is SGHDT and CDR2 is YYEEEE. V was pared by 1 base and J by 2 bases, with 3 bases of the junction left unmatched. DNA of the CDR3: TGTGCCAGCAGCTTGCAGGGGGATACCTACGAGCAGTACTTC. It encodes CASSLQGDTYEQYF.

The rearrangement uses TRBV5-1 and TRBJ2-2; 7 positions match TRBD2. The germline V gene has CDR1 SGHRS and CDR2 YFSETQ. J lost 0 bases, V lost 4 bases, and 6 bases had no gene match. The CDR3 totals 16 residues. CDR3 nucleotides: TGCGCCAGCAGCCCGGGACTAACATCGAACACCGGGGAGCTGTTTTTT. Residues: CASSPGLTSNTGELFF.

V is TRBV5-6 and J is TRBJ1-1, with TRBD1 matching 9 bases. Per the germline V gene, CDR1 is SGHDT and CDR2 is YYEEEE. The CDR3 is made up of 15 amino acids. Losses at the gene ends were 3 bases for V and 4 bases for J; bases not matched to a gene: 7. This CDR3 reads CASSSTGGLGTEAFF. The CDR3 nucleotides are TGTGCCAGCAGCTCAACAGGGGGCTTGGGCACTGAAGCTTTCTTT.

The table lists this clone with a count of one. Other DNA sequences from this sample encode an identical CDR3 as well. This chain connects TRBV6-1 to TRBJ1-2; TRBD1 matches 8 bases. Germline loops: CDR1 MNHNS, CDR2 SASEGT. V gave up 3 bases and J gave up 4 bases; unmatched junction bases: 1. This CDR3 region has 13 residues. The CDR3 reads CASSETGVYGYTF. The CDR3 nucleotides are TGTGCCAGCAGTGAGACAGGGGTCTATGGCTACACCTTC.

J is TRBJ2-1 and V is TRBV2, with D uncertain. Germline V gives CDR1 SNHLY, CDR2 FYNNEI. This CDR3 is 14 amino acids long. V lost 8 bases and J 5 bases, leaving 16 bases between the germline ends. CDR3 DNA sequence: TGTGCCAGCGTAGCCCCCCCAATCGACAATGAGCAGTTCTTC. Protein: CASVAPPIDNEQFF.

This chain joins TRBV10-3 and TRBJ2-7; TRBD1 matches 9 bases. The V gene's germline CDR1 is ENHRY and CDR2 SYGVKD. The CDR3 totals 12 residues. Losses at the gene ends were 5 bases for V and 6 bases for J; bases not matched to a gene: 2. The DNA of the CDR3 is TGTGCCATCAGTCCGGACAGGGGCGAGCAGTACTTC. Amino acids: CAISPDRGEQYF.

This clone has just one count. The chain recombines TRBV5-1 with TRBJ1-6, with 9 bases matching TRBD1. CDR3 length: 17 amino acids. The V and J ends lost 4 bases and 1 base, in that order; junction bases with no gene match: 6. Germline V gene lookup returns CDR1 SGHRS and CDR2 YFSETQ. In nucleotides, the CDR3 is TGCGCCAGCAGCAGGGGACAGGGTTGGTCCTATAATTCACCCCTCCACTTT. Amino acids: CASSRGQGWSYNSPLHF.

The chain uses TRBV28 and TRBJ1-2; D is possibly TRBD1 (6 bases). Trimming pared 5 bases from V and 2 bases from J, leaving 12 bases between. This CDR3 comprises 14 residues. Germline CDR1 reads MDHEN; CDR2 reads SYDVKM. DNA for the CDR3: TGTGCCAGCAGTCTCACTCAGGGGAACTATGGCTACACCTTC. It encodes CASSLTQGNYGYTF.

The CDR3 reads CASSLANLEGAHGYTF. The DNA of the CDR3 is TGTGCCAGCAGCTTAGCGAACTTGGAGGGGGCGCATGGCTACACCTTC. V usage is TRBV7-9 and J usage is TRBJ1-2, with 7 bases matching TRBD1. Germline trimming cut 0 bases from V and 6 bases from J; bases unmatched to any gene: 10. From germline, CDR1 is SEHNR and CDR2 FQNEAQ (reference sequence). The CDR3 runs 16 residues.

Of note for this clone: Other nucleotide sequences in the sample specify the same CDR3. The chain recombines TRBV5-1 with TRBJ2-1; 7 bases match TRBD1. CDR3 length: 14 amino acids. The germline V gene has CDR1 SGHRS and CDR2 YFSETQ. The V segment lost 0 bases and the J segment 4 bases; nucleotides outside the gene matches: 1. The CDR3 DNA reads as TGCGCCAGCAGCTTGGGGGACAGATACAATGAGCAGTTCTTC. It yields the protein CASSLGDRYNEQFF.

The V call is TRBV19, the J call TRBJ1-5; TRBD1 agrees at 8 bases. Germline V gives CDR1 LNHDA, CDR2 SQIVND (reference sequence). V shed 0 bases, J shed 5 bases, and the junction held 0 bases outside the gene matches. CDR3 length equals 14 residues. CDR3 region: CASSIEQGDQPQHF. As DNA, the CDR3 is TGTGCCAGTAGTATAGAACAGGGGGATCAGCCCCAGCATTTT.

The chain is built from TRBV29-1 and TRBJ1-1, with D unclear. Trimming pared 4 bases from V and 4 bases from J, leaving 4 bases between. The CDR3 is 10 residues long. CDR1 and CDR2 (germline): SQVTM, ANQGSEA. The CDR3 DNA reads TGCAGCGTTGCGGGCACTGAAGCTTTCTTT. It yields the protein CSVAGTEAFF.